Detailed here is one T cell receptor (beta chain). The antigen it binds to is not known. No much larger clone is present one base from it, and per-base qualities are unavailable. The immunoSEQ Assay, a bias-controlled multiplex PCR, was used to amplify TCRbeta CDR3 regions from genomic DNA. Per the original workflow: The number of nucleated cells in each sample was estimated by amplification of reference gene primers within the assay. To quantify the absolute abundance of each unique TCRbeta CDR3 rearrangement, sequence reads were collapsed and filtered. Productive Simpson clonality was computed per sample as the square root of Simpson's diversity index over productive rearrangements. What TCRdb holds here is the immuneACCESS table cut down to in-frame rearrangements. Part of the clones is not present; checked against another copy, under half of the missing clones reflect an unresolved V gene, and the others are unexplained. The V and J calls and clone size are taken from that table; D and trimming were inferred from the DNA. The sample yields 70,000 or so clones; 80% to 90% were counted once. 29% of the sample comes from the top ten.

The data were taken from a study of blood T cell repertoires in COVID-19 (dated by TCRdb to the early 2020s). With regard to the full study: Collaborator samples came from the United States, Italy and Spain and covered acute and convalescent phases of COVID-19. The prospective study material was composed of cDNA or gDNA derived from T cells, B-cell-depleted T cells, or PBMCs. The dataset comprised deeply sampled blood TCRbeta repertoires from subjects exposed to, actively infected with, or recovered from COVID-19. The repertoires were released in a freely available public database intended as a resource for research on the immune response to SARS-CoV-2. The samples were drawn from the first 160 participants of the ongoing ImmuneRACE study and from 950 to 1,500 subjects provided by 6 global collaborators. The sample metadata nearly always contained a de-identified subject ID, COVID-19 status, age in years and sex. HLA class I and class II types, where available, came from metadata supplied by the sample provider rather than from assay-based typing.

Collaborating institutions collected whole blood in K2EDTA tubes following their own protocols. For TCRbeta analysis, collaborator samples were shipped as frozen whole blood, as isolated PBMCs, or as DNA extracted from either sample type. On the study overall, not on this receptor specifically: The quantity of clinical and demographic metadata differed by source and by participant and was supplied without curation.

The TCR sequence derives from a woman older than 75 with active or convalescent COVID-19. Sequenced: peripheral blood.

The CDR3 sequence is CASSEQGTQGGRIDYGYTF. The DNA sequence follows: TGTGCCAGCAGCGAACAGGGTACACAGGGTGGTAGGATCGACTATGGCTACACCTTC. Recombination joined TRBV9 with TRBJ1-2; 6 matching bases give a weak D call of TRBD1. The trim is 3 bases for V and 3 bases for J, with a gap of 27 bases between the germline ends. The CDR1 and CDR2 encoded by the germline V gene are SGDLS and YYNGEE. The CDR3, from cysteine to phenylalanine, totals 19 residues. Solely the CDR3 DNA is kept, with 57 bases framed from the first base.